Described below is a single T cell receptor (beta chain) sequence and its context. This sample is part of a study of blood T cell repertoires in COVID-19. Deletions cut 7 bases from V and 1 base from J, with 6 bases between. Germline V gene data show CDR1 as SGHNT and CDR2 as YYREEE (reference sequence). The CDR3 length is 12 residues. In the original processing: Estimation of nucleated cell counts relied on the amplification of reference gene primers. Only in-frame clones appear in the TCRdb table, and some are missing; sequencing was by immunoSEQ multiplex PCR. V and J calls and clone size are those listed in that table; D and trimming were worked out from the DNA. This table holds fewer than 350,000 clones, roughly 86% found once.

The chain combines TRBV5-4 with TRBJ1-3, with D possibly being TRBD1 (6 bases). Sequences were obtained from peripheral blood. The origin of this receptor is a man aged 35 to 55 with active or convalescent COVID-19. The CDR3 is CASGQSGNTIYF. CDR3 nucleotide sequence: TGTGCCAGCGGACAGTCTGGAAACACCATATATTTT.